This T cell receptor (beta chain) was profiled in a study of blood T cell repertoires in COVID-19 (TCRdb year 2020). About the study as a whole: The collaborator samples originated in the United States, Italy and Spain and spanned the acute and convalescent phases of COVID-19. The prospective study material was composed of cDNA or gDNA derived from T cells, B-cell-depleted T cells, or PBMCs. Deeply sampled blood TCRbeta repertoires from subjects exposed to, actively infected with, or recovered from COVID-19 were included in the dataset. The repertoires were made available in a free public database intended to serve as a resource for research on the immune response to SARS-CoV-2. Samples were obtained from the ongoing ImmuneRACE study (first 160 participants) and from 1,000 to 1,500 subjects provided by 6 global collaborators. A de-identified subject ID, COVID-19 status, age in years and sex were almost always included in the sample metadata. Where available, HLA class I and class II types were taken from metadata supplied by the sample provider and were not determined by assay-based typing.

Details on this clone: It has no known antigen specificity. Base quality data are lacking; no much larger clone is found one base away.

TCRbeta CDR3 regions were amplified from genomic DNA using the immunoSEQ Assay, a bias-controlled multiplex PCR. Turning to the authors' computational methods: Nucleated cell counts per sample were estimated from amplification of reference gene primers within the assay. To quantify the absolute abundance of each unique TCRbeta CDR3 rearrangement, sequence reads were collapsed and filtered. For each sample, productive Simpson clonality was calculated as the square root of Simpson's diversity index over productive rearrangements. TCRdb mirrors the immuneACCESS table, restricted to in-frame sequences. Some clones are absent from its copies; in checked studies, under half trace to an unresolved V gene, and the reason for the others is unknown. For V, J and clone size, that table is used; D and trimming come from the DNA. Here the sample has roughly 140,000 clones; roughly nine tenths occur a single time. Over 3.5% of the sample is held by the ten biggest clonotypes.

Whole blood was collected in K2EDTA tubes by collaborating institutions according to the institutions' own protocols. For TCRbeta analysis, collaborators shipped samples in one of three forms: frozen whole blood, isolated PBMCs, or DNA extracted from either of those sample types. The study at large found these results: The amount of clinical and demographic metadata varied by source and participant and was provided uncurated.

Trimming removed 1 base from V and 7 bases from J, leaving 8 bases between the germline ends. The CDR3 starts with the cysteine, ends with the phenylalanine, and has 12 residues. Only the CDR3 part of the read is kept: 36 bases, read in frame from the first base. Via the germline V gene (reference sequence), CDR1 is LGHDT and CDR2 YNNKEL. The TCR originated in a woman aged 55 to 70 with active or convalescent COVID-19. The V and J genes are TRBV3-1 (or the pseudogene TRBV3-2) and TRBJ2-7; the D segment cannot be called with confidence. The sequencing input was peripheral blood. This receptor carries the CDR3 CASSQAQFEQYF. The DNA is as follows: TGTGCCAGCAGCCAAGCCCAGTTTGAGCAGTACTTC.